This T cell receptor (beta chain) was identified during a study of blood T cell repertoires in COVID-19. Repertoires were generated with immunoSEQ multiplex PCR, while TCRdb's copy carries only in-frame clones and drops some. The data hold about 75,000 clones, with 88% observed a single time. The CDR3 spans 16 residues. Per germline, CDR1 MGHDK and CDR2 SYGVNS. The V segment lost 2 bases and the J segment 7 bases; nucleotides outside the gene matches: 8. This sequence joins TRBV25-1 and TRBJ1-4, with 9 bases lining up with TRBD1. The TCR originated in a human donor in a cohort sampled during active COVID-19. Sequenced sample: peripheral blood. CDR3 loop: CASSEGTGLFSEKLFF. The CDR3 bases are TGTGCCAGCAGTGAAGGGACAGGGCTCTTTTCTGAAAAACTGTTTTTT.